This TCR beta chain originates from a study of shared clonotypes between healthy human individuals. Study summary: Plates per donor: three CD4 naive, three CD4 memory, two CD8 naive, one CD8 memory.

Germline CDR1 and CDR2: WNHNN and SYGVQD (reference sequence). This CDR3 is 15 amino acids long. V dropped 3 bases and J dropped 1; count of bases not matched to a gene: 3. Repertoires were generated with immunoSEQ multiplex PCR, while TCRdb's copy carries only in-frame clones and drops some. The table has over a million clones, approximately 72% seen once. The clonotype originates from a man aged 18 to 29 in good health. This sequence joins TRBV10-1 and TRBJ2-5; TRBD2 aligns across 9 bases. The sample consisted of memory CD4+ T cells sorted from blood. Subset meaning: CD45RA-negative fraction. CDR3 in amino acids: CASSDLAGSQETQYF. The CDR3 DNA follows: TGCGCCAGCAGTGACCTAGCGGGGAGCCAAGAGACCCAGTACTTC.